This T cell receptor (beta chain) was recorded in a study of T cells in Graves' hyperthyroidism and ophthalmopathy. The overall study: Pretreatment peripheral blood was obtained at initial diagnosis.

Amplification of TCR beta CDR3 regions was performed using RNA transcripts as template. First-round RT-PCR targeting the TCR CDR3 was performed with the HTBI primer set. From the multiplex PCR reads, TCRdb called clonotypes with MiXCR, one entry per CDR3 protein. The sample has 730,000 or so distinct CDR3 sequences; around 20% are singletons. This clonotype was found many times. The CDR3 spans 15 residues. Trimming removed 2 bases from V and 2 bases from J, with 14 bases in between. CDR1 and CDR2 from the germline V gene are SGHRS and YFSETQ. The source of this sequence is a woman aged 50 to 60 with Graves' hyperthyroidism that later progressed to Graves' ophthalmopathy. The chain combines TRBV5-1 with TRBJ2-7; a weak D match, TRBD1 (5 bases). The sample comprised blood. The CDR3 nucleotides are TGCGCCAGCAGCTTAGGCTTCGGACAAACCTACGAGCAGTACTTC. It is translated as CASSLGFGQTYEQYF.